One and the same sample provided the 24 T cell receptor beta chains below, sequenced in a study of blood T cell repertoires in COVID-19. Here immunoSEQ multiplex PCR was the method, and the copy in TCRdb shows in-frame clones only, minus some. This table holds around 450,000 clones, roughly 91% found once. Sequences were obtained from peripheral blood. These receptors came from a woman under 40 with acute or convalescent COVID-19.

The chain employs TRBV7-9 and TRBJ2-3; D unresolved. The germline V gene has CDR1 SEHNR and CDR2 FQNEAQ (reference sequence). V dropped 3 bases and J dropped 6 bases, with 4 bases sitting between them. This CDR3 comprises 11 residues. The DNA of the CDR3 is TGTGCCAGCAGCTTTTCGGATACGCAGTATTTT. It translates to CASSFSDTQYF. Drawing the rest from reference TRBV7-9 and TRBJ2-3, the complete variable domain is DTGVSQNPRHKITKRGQNVTFRCDPISEHNRLYWYRQTLGQGPEFLTYFQNEAQLEKSRLLSDRFSAERPKGSFSTLEIQRTEQGDSAMYLCASSFSDTQYFGPGTRLTVL.

V is TRBV9 and J is TRBJ2-2; possible D gene TRBD2, 5 bases. V dropped 4 bases and J dropped 0 bases, with 10 bases sitting between them. Germline CDR1 is SGDLS and CDR2 is YYNGEE. The CDR3 contains 15 residues. The CDR3 spells CASSYGGTNTGELFF. The DNA for the CDR3 is TGTGCCAGCAGCTACGGAGGAACGAACACCGGGGAGCTGTTTTTT.

The V and J genes are TRBV29-1 and TRBJ1-2; TRBD1 matches at 12 bases. CDR1 and CDR2 (germline): SQVTM, ANQGSEA. Trimming at V came to 4 bases and at J to 2 bases, leaving 8 bases not matched to a gene. The CDR3 is made up of 16 amino acids. This CDR3 reads CSVVGDRGRGNYGYTF. DNA for the CDR3: TGCAGCGTTGTTGGGGACAGGGGGCGAGGAAACTATGGCTACACCTTC.

In its sample, this clone was seen a few times. This chain links TRBV7-8 with TRBJ2-5, with 8 positions matching TRBD1. CDR3 length equals 15 residues. The germline V gene has CDR1 SGHVS and CDR2 FQNEAQ. V was clipped by 5 bases and J by 7 bases; unmatched bases: 12. The CDR3 loop reads CASSAHDRGERTQYF. As DNA, the CDR3 is TGTGCCAGCAGCGCCCACGACAGGGGAGAAAGGACCCAGTACTTC.

About this clone itself: Different DNA sequences within this sample yield the same CDR3. The CDR3 loop is CASSSEETQYF. CDR3 sequence (DNA): TGTGCCAGCAGCTCAGAAGAGACCCAGTACTTC. V gene TRBV12-3 or TRBV12-4 combines with J gene TRBJ2-5; unclear D gene. Trimming shortened V by 6 bases and J by 3 bases, and 5 bases separated the two germline ends. CDR3 length: 11 residues.

The V call is TRBV19, the J call TRBJ2-2; TRBD1 aligns across 11 bases. V trimming: 6 bases; J trimming: 6 bases; junction bases outside the gene matches: 9. Germline CDR1 LNHDA, CDR2 SQIVND (reference sequence). CDR3 length: 16 amino acids. CDR3 bases: TGTGCCAGTAGACGTAGGACAGGGGGCACTTCCGGGGAGCTGTTTTTT. Translated: CASRRRTGGTSGELFF.

The chain combines TRBV5-1 with TRBJ2-2; 10 positions agree with TRBD1. CDR3 length equals 16 residues. The J segment lost 7 bases and the V segment lost 0 bases, leaving 6 bases of the junction unmatched. The V gene's germline CDR1 is SGHRS and CDR2 YFSETQ. The CDR3 DNA reads as TGCGCCAGCAGCTTGGCCCCGGACAGGGGGATCGGGGAGCTGTTTTTT. Encoded protein: CASSLAPDRGIGELFF.

The CDR3, as DNA: TGTGCCAGCAGCCAGGGATGGACAGGACAGGCTGAAGCTTTCTTT. This translates into CASSQGWTGQAEAFF. J is TRBJ1-1 and V is TRBV28; 7 nucleotides agree with TRBD1. The CDR3 has 15 residues. Germline V lookup: CDR1 MDHEN, CDR2 SYDVKM. The ends lost 6 bases at V and 6 bases at J; junction bases unmatched: 13.

The rearrangement uses TRBV27 and TRBJ2-1; tentative D call: TRBD2 (5 bases). Per the germline V gene, CDR1 is MNHEY and CDR2 is SMNVEV (reference sequence). With 6 bases removed from V and 4 bases from J, the gap between germline ends came to 13 bases. This CDR3 is 14 amino acids long. CDR3 loop: CASSPGGLYNEQFF. The CDR3, as DNA: TGTGCCAGCAGCCCCGGAGGCCTATACAATGAGCAGTTCTTC.

Here the CDR3 reads CASSLRLANEQFF. Written as DNA, the CDR3 is TGTGCCAGCAGCCTACGACTAGCGAATGAGCAGTTCTTC. V gene TRBV13 combines with J gene TRBJ2-1; TRBD2 agrees at 8 bases. With V trimmed by 5 bases and J by 7 bases, 4 bases remained unmatched. The CDR3 is made up of 13 amino acids. CDR1 is PRHDT and CDR2 is FYEKMQ in the germline V gene (reference sequence).

This chain joins TRBV15 and TRBJ2-5; no definite D call. Trimming pared 0 bases from V and 5 bases from J, leaving 10 bases between. The CDR3 sequence is 14 residues long. Per the germline V gene, CDR1 is LNHNV and CDR2 is YYDKDF (reference sequence). This CDR3 reads CATSRDFEVETQYF. The CDR3 nucleotides read TGTGCCACCAGCAGAGATTTTGAGGTCGAGACCCAGTACTTC.

CDR3: CASSRLTVGGYTF. As DNA, the CDR3 is TGTGCCAGCAGCCGCCTAACAGTTGGGGGCTACACCTTC. The chain is built from TRBV3-1 (or the pseudogene TRBV3-2) and TRBJ1-2, with D uncertain. This CDR3 has 13 residues. Germline V gene sequence: CDR1 LGHDT, CDR2 YNNKEL (reference sequence). V lost 4 bases to trimming and J lost 8 bases, with 14 bases between them.

J is TRBJ1-1 and V is TRBV5-1; the D gene is possibly TRBD1 (6 bases). Germline CDR1 is SGHRS and CDR2 is YFSETQ. The CDR3 length is 14 residues. V lost 0 bases and J lost 6, with 12 bases in between. CDR3 protein: CASSLGVGAPEAFF. The CDR3 bases are TGCGCCAGCAGCTTGGGTGTGGGGGCGCCTGAAGCTTTCTTT.

The gene calls are TRBV6-5 and TRBJ2-3; TRBD2 matches at 13 bases. Germline-derived CDR1 and CDR2 are MNHEY and SVGAGI. The junction had 3 bases not matched to a gene; V was cut back by 6 bases and J by 6 bases. This CDR3 has 14 residues. The DNA for the CDR3 is TGTGCCAGCAGCGAGACTAGCGGGGGGGATACGCAGTATTTT. Translated, it gives CASSETSGGDTQYF.

The rearrangement uses TRBV3-1 (or the pseudogene TRBV3-2) and TRBJ2-3; 9 bases are a match to TRBD2. This CDR3 region has 16 residues. After removal of 3 bases from V and 3 bases from J, the junction contained 7 bases not matched to a gene. The V gene's germline CDR1 is LGHDT and CDR2 YNNKEL (reference sequence). The CDR3 DNA is TGTGCCAGCAGCCAGATTAGCGGGGGAGGAACAGATACGCAGTATTTT. This encodes CASSQISGGGTDTQYF.

The CDR3 DNA reads as TGCGCCAGCAGCTTCTTTTCCGGGTACGAGCAGTACTTC. Translated, it gives CASSFFSGYEQYF. The rearrangement links TRBV5-1 to TRBJ2-7, with D hard to call. This CDR3 is 13 amino acids long. Germline V gene data show CDR1 as SGHRS and CDR2 as YFSETQ. V dropped 2 bases and J dropped 4 bases, with 10 bases sitting between them.

V gene TRBV19 combines with J gene TRBJ2-7; 7 nucleotides agree with TRBD1. This CDR3 is 15 amino acids long. Unmatched junction bases numbered 7, after V lost 3 bases and J lost 2 bases. Germline-derived CDR1 and CDR2 are LNHDA and SQIVND (reference sequence). DNA of the CDR3: TGTGCCAGTAGTATTGGTTCGACAGGGCCCTACGAGCAGTACTTC. It is translated as CASSIGSTGPYEQYF.

The chain employs TRBV30 and TRBJ1-2; the D is unclear. V lost 5 bases to trimming and J lost 4 bases, with 5 bases between them. This CDR3 contains 10 residues. CDR1 is GTSNPN and CDR2 is SVGIG in the germline V gene (reference sequence). The CDR3 loop is CAWDSYGYTF. The CDR3 bases are TGTGCCTGGGATAGCTATGGCTACACCTTC.

The chain carries TRBV7-8 and TRBJ2-7, with D possibly being TRBD2 (6 bases). The length of the CDR3 is 14 residues. The ends were cut back, 1 base at V and 1 base at J, with 8 bases in the middle. CDR1 is SGHVS, CDR2 FQNEAQ, per germline. The chain's CDR3 is CASSLVDYSYEQYF. The CDR3 nucleotides are TGTGCCAGCAGCTTAGTGGACTATTCCTACGAGCAGTACTTC.

The chain uses TRBV5-5 and TRBJ2-7; the match to TRBD2 covers 10 bases. Trimming at V came to 0 bases and at J to 3 bases, leaving 6 bases not matched to a gene. Looked up from germline, CDR1 is SGHKS and CDR2 is YYEKEE (reference sequence). CDR3 length: 16 amino acids. The chain's CDR3 is CASSLAPGTSDYEQYF. In DNA, the CDR3 is TGTGCCAGCAGCTTGGCCCCCGGGACTAGCGACTACGAGCAGTACTTC.

The V and J genes are TRBV3-1 (or the pseudogene TRBV3-2) and TRBJ2-3; D possibly corresponds to TRBD2 (6 bases). Per the germline V gene, CDR1 is LGHDT and CDR2 is YNNKEL (reference sequence). This CDR3 is 15 amino acids long. Deletions cut 3 bases from V and 0 bases from J, with 10 bases between. The CDR3 bases are TGTGCCAGCAGCCAGCGGGGACCCAGCACAGATACGCAGTATTTT. Translated: CASSQRGPSTDTQYF.

This clone has a single count. The chain is built from TRBV10-2 and TRBJ1-5; 11 bases fit TRBD1. CDR1 and CDR2 (germline): WSHSY, SAAADI. The CDR3 spans 16 residues. V was pared by 3 bases and J by 4 bases, with 5 bases of the junction left unmatched. In nucleotides, the CDR3 is TGCGCCAGCAGTGACTCAGGGACAGGGGGTAATCAGCCCCAGCATTTT. Protein product: CASSDSGTGGNQPQHF.

This chain connects TRBV12-5 to TRBJ2-1; 10 nucleotides align to TRBD2. Trimming removed 10 bases from V and 6 bases from J; junction bases left unmatched: 6. The CDR3 spans 13 residues. Germline values: CDR1 LGHNT, CDR2 FRNRAP. The CDR3 nucleotides are TGTGCTACAAGCGGGGGGGCAGGCAATGAGCAGTTCTTC. Protein sequence: CATSGGAGNEQFF.

V gene TRBV27 combines with J gene TRBJ2-3, with D possibly TRBD1 on 5 matching bases. The V and J ends lost 2 bases and 6 bases respectively, with 12 bases between them. The CDR3 is 14 amino acids. CDR1 and CDR2 from the germline V gene are MNHEY and SMNVEV (reference sequence). CDR3 DNA: TGTGCCAGCAGTTTAAGTAGGGGATACGATACGCAGTATTTT. This sequence encodes CASSLSRGYDTQYF.